This T cell receptor (beta chain) is from a study of T cells in localized non-small cell lung cancer. The data were produced by immunoSEQ multiplex PCR, yet TCRdb's version contains in-frame clones alone and is incomplete. The data contain 40,000 or so clones, more than 75% of them singletons. Germline CDR1 is MDHEN and CDR2 is SYDVKM. The CDR3 runs to 12 residues. Points on this clone: The junction and the germline gene differ at one end; a read error may be behind it.

The receptor's source is a woman aged 40 to 75 with stage II squamous cell lung carcinoma. The chain combines TRBV28 with TRBJ1-2; maybe TRBD1 (6 bases). The specimen was PBMCs, collected before any cancer treatment. In DNA form, the CDR3 reads TGTGCCGGCAGAACAGGGCACTATGGCTACACCTTC. Amino acids: CAGRTGHYGYTF.